The T cell receptor beta chain under discussion was sequenced for a study of shared clonotypes between healthy human individuals. The germline CDR1 and CDR2 sequences are SGHTA and FQGNSA. With V trimmed by 1 base and J by 8 bases, 9 bases remained unmatched. This CDR3 comprises 16 residues. Template for every sorted-subset replicate PCR totaled approximately 0.2 ug DNA, roughly 30,000 T cell genomes. The data were produced by immunoSEQ multiplex PCR, yet TCRdb's version contains in-frame clones alone and is incomplete. The sample holds around 1.1 million clones, about 72% seen once. The gene calls are TRBV7-2 and TRBJ2-1, with 9 positions matching TRBD2. The sequenced material came from memory CD4+ T cells from PBMCs. Subset described: CD45RA-negative fraction. The receptor was derived from a young man in good health. Some clones in this sample may be carry-over from other donors' samples. CDR3 in DNA: TGTGCCAGCAGCTTAGGTTACTCTAGCGGGGCCGATGAGCAGTTCTTC. This gives the protein CASSLGYSSGADEQFF.